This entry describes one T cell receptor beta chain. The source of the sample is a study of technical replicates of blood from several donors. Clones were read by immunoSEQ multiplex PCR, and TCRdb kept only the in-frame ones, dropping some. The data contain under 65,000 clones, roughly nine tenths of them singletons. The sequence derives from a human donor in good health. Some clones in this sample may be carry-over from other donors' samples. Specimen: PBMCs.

This CDR3 reads CASSQAGGLEQYF. The CDR3 DNA is TGTGCCAGCAGCCAAGCGGGAGGGCTCGAGCAGTACTTC. V gene TRBV6-5 combines with J gene TRBJ2-7; 10 bases map to TRBD2. This CDR3 has 13 amino acids. Germline lookup yields CDR1 MNHEY and CDR2 SVGAGI. Losses at the gene ends were 6 bases for V and 6 bases for J; bases not matched to a gene: 5.